The entry below gives a single T cell receptor (beta chain) sequence along with its context. Clones were read by immunoSEQ multiplex PCR, and TCRdb kept only the in-frame ones, dropping some. Of over 10,000 clones in the sample, over 85% were seen once. V lost 7 bases, J lost 0 bases, and 3 bases stayed unmatched. The CDR3 totals 12 residues. Germline V gene lookup returns CDR1 SQVTM and CDR2 ANQGSEA. The data originate from a study of technical replicates of blood from a handful of donors. Sequenced input: PBMCs. The chain has TRBV29-1 and TRBJ2-7, with 7 bases matching TRBD1. The clonotype was recovered from a human donor in good health. The CDR3 sequence: CSGRDSSYEQYF. The CDR3 region has the DNA TGCAGCGGAAGGGACAGCTCCTACGAGCAGTACTTC.